Listed below are T cell receptor beta chains from one sample, sequenced in a study of T cell responses to AZD1222 COVID-19 vaccine. Using immunoSEQ multiplex PCR, the repertoire was profiled, and TCRdb retains in-frame clones only, with some absent. This sample has around 130,000 clones, with 85% to 95% found just once. The starting material was peripheral blood, obtained on day 0 of AZD1222 vaccination. The receptor source for this set is an adult in good health. CDR3s leave out the opening cysteine and the closing phenylalanine or tryptophan. Clone size is not always given. Where it is, it says once, few, many or a class for expanded clones.

NA	TRBV6-5	TRBJ2-6	ASTEFGANVLT
NA	TRBV19	TRBJ2-1	ASSSQSSYNEQF
NA	TRBV30	TRBJ1-6	AWNLGGLNSPLH
once	TRBV5-1	TRBJ1-1	ASSLDGQENTEAF
NA	TRBV4-2	TRBJ1-1	ASSQAGGNTEAF
NA	TRBV18	TRBJ2-5	ASSPKQGTALTPETQY
once	TRBV30	TRBJ2-1	AWSEDEQF
once	TRBV9	TRBJ1-1	ASSVDERNTEAF
NA	TRBV30	TRBJ2-7	AWSTAGAHEQY
NA	TRBV19	TRBJ2-3	ASRLTGQSTDTQY
NA	TRBV12-3/TRBV12-4	TRBJ1-1	ASRGQDFTEAF
NA	TRBV9	TRBJ1-4	ASSVGQINEKLF
NA	TRBV5-1	TRBJ1-1	ASSLAQGEAF